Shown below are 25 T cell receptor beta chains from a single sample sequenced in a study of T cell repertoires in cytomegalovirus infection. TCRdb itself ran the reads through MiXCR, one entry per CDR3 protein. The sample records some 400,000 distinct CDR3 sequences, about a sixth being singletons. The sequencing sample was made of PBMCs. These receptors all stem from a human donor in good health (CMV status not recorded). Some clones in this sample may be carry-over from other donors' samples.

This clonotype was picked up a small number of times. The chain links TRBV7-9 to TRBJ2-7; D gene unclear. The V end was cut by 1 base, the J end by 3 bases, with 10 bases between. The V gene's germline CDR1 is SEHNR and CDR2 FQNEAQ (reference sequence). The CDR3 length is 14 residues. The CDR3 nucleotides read TGTGCCAGCAGCTTAGTGGCGGCGAGCTACGAGCAGTACTTC. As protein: CASSLVAASYEQYF.

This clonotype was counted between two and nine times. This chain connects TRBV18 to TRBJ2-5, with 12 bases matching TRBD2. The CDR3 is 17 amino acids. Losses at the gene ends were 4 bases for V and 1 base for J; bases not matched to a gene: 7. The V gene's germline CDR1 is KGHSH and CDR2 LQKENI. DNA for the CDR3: TGTGCCAGCTCACAACCGCGACTAGCGGGGGTCCAAGAGACCCAGTACTTC. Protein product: CASSQPRLAGVQETQYF.

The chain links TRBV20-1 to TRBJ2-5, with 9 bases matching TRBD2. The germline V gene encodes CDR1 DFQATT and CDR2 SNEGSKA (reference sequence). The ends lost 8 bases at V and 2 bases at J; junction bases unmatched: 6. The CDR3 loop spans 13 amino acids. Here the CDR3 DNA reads TGCAGTCGGAGCGGGGGGTTACAAGAGACCCAGTACTTC. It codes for CSRSGGLQETQYF.

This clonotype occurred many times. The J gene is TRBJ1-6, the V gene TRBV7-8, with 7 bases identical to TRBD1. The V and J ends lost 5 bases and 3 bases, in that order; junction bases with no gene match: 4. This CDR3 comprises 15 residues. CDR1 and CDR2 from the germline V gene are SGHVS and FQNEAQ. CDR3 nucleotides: TGTGCCAGCAGCACCAACAGGGGCTATAATTCACCCCTCCACTTT. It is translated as CASSTNRGYNSPLHF.

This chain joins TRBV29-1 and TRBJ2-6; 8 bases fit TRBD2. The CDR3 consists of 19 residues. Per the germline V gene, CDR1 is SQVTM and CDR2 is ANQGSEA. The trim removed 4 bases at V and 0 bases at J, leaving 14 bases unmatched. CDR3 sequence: CSVVDSRLARGSGANVLTF. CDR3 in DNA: TGCAGCGTTGTGGACTCCCGACTAGCGAGAGGCTCTGGGGCCAACGTCCTGACTTTC. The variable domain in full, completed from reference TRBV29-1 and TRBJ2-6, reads SAVISQKPSRDICQRGTSLTIQCQVDSQVTMMFWYRQQPGQSLTLIATANQGSEATYESGFVIDKFPISRPNLTFSTLTVSNMSPEDSSIYLCSVVDSRLARGSGANVLTFGAGSRLTVL.

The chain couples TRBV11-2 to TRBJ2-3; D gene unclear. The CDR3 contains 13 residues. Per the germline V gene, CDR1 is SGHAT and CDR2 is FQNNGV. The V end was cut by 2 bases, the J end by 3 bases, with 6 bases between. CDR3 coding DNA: TGTGCCAGCAGCTTAATCTTGACAGATACGCAGTATTTT. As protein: CASSLILTDTQYF.

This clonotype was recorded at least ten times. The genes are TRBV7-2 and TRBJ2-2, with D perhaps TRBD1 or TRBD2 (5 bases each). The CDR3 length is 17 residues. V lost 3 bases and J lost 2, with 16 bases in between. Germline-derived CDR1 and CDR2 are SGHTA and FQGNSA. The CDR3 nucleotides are TGTGCCAGCAGCTTGGGATGGGGGAATCTAAACACCGGGGAGCTGTTTTTT. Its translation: CASSLGWGNLNTGELFF.

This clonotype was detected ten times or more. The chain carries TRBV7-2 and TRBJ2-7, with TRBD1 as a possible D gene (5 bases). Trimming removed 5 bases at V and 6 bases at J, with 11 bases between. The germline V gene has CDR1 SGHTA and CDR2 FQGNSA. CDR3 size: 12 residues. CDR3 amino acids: CASSPSGREQYF. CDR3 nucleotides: TGTGCCAGCAGCCCCTCAGGGCGCGAGCAGTACTTC.

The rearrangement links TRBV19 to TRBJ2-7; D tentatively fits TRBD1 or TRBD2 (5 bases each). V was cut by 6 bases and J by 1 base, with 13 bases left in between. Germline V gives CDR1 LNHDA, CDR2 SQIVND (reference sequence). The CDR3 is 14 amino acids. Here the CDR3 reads CASRPGTQSYEQYF. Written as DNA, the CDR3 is TGTGCCAGTAGGCCTGGGACCCAATCCTACGAGCAGTACTTC. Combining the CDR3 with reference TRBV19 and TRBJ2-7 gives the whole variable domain DGGITQSPKYLFRKEGQNVTLSCEQNLNHDAMYWYRQDPGQGLRLIYYSQIVNDFQKGDIAEGYSVSREKKESFPLTVTSAQKNPTAFYLCASRPGTQSYEQYFGPGTRLTVT.

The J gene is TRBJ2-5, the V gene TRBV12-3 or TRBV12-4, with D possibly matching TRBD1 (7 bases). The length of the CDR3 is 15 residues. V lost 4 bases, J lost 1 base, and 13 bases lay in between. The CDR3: CASSSYQGGQETQYF. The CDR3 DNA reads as TGTGCCAGCAGTTCATACCAGGGGGGCCAAGAGACCCAGTACTTC.

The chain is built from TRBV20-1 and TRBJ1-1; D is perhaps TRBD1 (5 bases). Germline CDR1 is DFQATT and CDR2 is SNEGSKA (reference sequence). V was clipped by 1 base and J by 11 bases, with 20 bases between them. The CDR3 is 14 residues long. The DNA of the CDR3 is TGCAGTGCTAGAGTTGACCTCGGGACGCGGGTGGCTTTCTTT. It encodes CSARVDLGTRVAFF.

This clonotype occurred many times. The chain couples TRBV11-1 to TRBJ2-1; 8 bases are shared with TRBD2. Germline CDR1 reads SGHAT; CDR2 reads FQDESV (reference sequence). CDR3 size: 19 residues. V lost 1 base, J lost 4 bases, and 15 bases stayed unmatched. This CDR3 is CASSLGRPVGSGVYNEQFF. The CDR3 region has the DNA TGTGCCAGCAGCTTAGGCCGGCCCGTGGGTAGCGGGGTTTACAATGAGCAGTTCTTC.

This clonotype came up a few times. The CDR3 bases are TGTGCCAGCAAGTCAGGGATTAATTCACCCCTCCACTTT. Translation gives CASKSGINSPLHF. The chain recombines TRBV6-5 with TRBJ1-6; D possibly corresponds to TRBD1 (5 bases). V was clipped by 7 bases and J by 6 bases, with 10 bases between them. The germline gives CDR1 MNHEY, CDR2 SVGAGI. The CDR3 consists of 13 residues.

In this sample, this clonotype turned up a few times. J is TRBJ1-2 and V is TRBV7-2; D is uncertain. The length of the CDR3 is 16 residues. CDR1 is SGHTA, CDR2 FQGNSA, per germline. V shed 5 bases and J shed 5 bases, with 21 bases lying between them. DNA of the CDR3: TGTGCCAGCAGCGGGCGTAAGAATAGGGCATGGTATGGCTACACCTTC. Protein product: CASSGRKNRAWYGYTF. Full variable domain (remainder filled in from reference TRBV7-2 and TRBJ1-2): GAGVSQSPSNKVTEKGKDVELRCDPISGHTALYWYRQSLGQGLEFLIYFQGNSAPDKSGLPSDRFSAERTGGSVSTLTIQRTQQEDSAVYLCASSGRKNRAWYGYTFGSGTRLTVV.

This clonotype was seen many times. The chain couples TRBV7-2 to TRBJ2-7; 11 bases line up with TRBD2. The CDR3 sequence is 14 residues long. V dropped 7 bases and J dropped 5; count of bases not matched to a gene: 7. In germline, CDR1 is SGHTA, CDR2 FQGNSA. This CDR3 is CASKFGTSGNEQYF. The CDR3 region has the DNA TGTGCCAGCAAATTCGGGACTAGCGGCAACGAGCAGTACTTC.

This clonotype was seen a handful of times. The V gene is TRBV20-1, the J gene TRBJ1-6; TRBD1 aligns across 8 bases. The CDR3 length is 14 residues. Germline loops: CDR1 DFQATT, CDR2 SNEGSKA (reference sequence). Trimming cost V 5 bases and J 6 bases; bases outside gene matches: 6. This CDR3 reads CSAPRTGTNSPLHF. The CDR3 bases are TGCAGTGCTCCCAGGACAGGGACTAATTCACCCCTCCACTTT.

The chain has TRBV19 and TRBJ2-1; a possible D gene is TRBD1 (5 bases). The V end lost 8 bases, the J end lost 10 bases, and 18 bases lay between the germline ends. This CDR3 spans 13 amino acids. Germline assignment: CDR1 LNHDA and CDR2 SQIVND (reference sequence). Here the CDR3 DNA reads TGTGCCAGTTCTGGCTGGGGCGGAGCCGAGCAGTTCTTC. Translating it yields CASSGWGGAEQFF.

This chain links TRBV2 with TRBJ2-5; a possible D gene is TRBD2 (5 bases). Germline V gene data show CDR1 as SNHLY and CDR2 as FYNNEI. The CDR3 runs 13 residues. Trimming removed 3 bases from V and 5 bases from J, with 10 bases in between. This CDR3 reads CASSEEAVETQYF. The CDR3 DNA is TGTGCCAGCAGTGAGGAGGCGGTGGAGACCCAGTACTTC.

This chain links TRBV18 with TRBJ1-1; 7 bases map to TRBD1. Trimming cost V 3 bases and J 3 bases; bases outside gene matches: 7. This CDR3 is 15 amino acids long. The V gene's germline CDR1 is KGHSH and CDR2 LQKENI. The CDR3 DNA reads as TGTGCCAGCTCACCGGACAGGCCCCAGCACACTGAAGCTTTCTTT. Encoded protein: CASSPDRPQHTEAFF.

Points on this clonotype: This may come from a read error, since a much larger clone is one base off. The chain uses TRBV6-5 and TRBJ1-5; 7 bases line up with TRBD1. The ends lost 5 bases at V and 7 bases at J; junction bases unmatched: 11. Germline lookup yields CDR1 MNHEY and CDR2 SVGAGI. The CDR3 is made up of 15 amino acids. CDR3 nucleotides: TGTGCCAGCAGTGCCGGACAGGCAGGGAAACAGCCCCAGCATTTT. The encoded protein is CASSAGQAGKQPQHF.

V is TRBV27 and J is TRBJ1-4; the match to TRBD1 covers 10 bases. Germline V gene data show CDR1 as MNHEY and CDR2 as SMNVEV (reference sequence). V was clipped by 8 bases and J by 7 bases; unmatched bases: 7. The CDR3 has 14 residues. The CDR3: CASGRDRGGEKLFF. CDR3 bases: TGTGCCAGCGGCCGGGACAGGGGTGGTGAAAAACTGTTTTTT.

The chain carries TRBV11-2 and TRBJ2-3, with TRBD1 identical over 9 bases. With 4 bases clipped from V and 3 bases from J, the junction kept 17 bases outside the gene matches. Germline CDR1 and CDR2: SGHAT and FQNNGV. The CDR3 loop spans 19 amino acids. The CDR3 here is CASSSPNHRTGAKTDTQYF. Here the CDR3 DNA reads TGTGCCAGCAGCTCACCAAACCATAGGACAGGGGCGAAGACAGATACGCAGTATTTT. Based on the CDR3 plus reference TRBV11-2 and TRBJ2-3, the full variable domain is EAGVAQSPRYKIIEKRQSVAFWCNPISGHATLYWYQQILGQGPKLLIQFQNNGVVDDSQLPKDRFSAERLKGVDSTLKIQPAKLEDSAVYLCASSSPNHRTGAKTDTQYFGPGTRLTVL.

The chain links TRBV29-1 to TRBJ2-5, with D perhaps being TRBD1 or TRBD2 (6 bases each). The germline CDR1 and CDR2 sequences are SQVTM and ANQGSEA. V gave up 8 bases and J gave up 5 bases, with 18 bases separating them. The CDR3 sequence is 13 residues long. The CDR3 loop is CSYSEGGVETQYF. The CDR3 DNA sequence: TGCAGCTACTCAGAGGGGGGAGTTGAGACCCAGTACTTC.

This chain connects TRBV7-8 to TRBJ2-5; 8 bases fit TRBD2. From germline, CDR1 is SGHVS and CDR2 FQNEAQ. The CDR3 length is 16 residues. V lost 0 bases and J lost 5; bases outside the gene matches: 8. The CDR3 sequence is CASSLATAGAGETQYF. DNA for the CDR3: TGTGCCAGCAGCTTAGCGACAGCGGGGGCGGGGGAGACCCAGTACTTC.

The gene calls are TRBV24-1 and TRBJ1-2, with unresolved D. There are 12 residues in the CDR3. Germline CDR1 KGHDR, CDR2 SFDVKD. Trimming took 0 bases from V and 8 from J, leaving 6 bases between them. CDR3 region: CATSDLDKGYTF. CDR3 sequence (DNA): TGTGCCACCAGTGATTTGGACAAGGGCTACACCTTC.